The next 7 T cell receptor beta chains were all read from a single sample in a study of shared clonotypes between healthy human individuals (dated by TCRdb to 2018 to 2020). Library method: the immunoSEQ multiplex PCR assay. This immuneACCESS table, as held by TCRdb, lists in-frame sequences with V and J called but not all clones. Of the missing ones, under half trace to an unresolved V gene in checked studies; the others have no known cause. Counted in this sample were some 2 million clones; approximately 94% of them appeared once. About 1.1% of the sample lies in the top ten. For the CD8 naive samples, CD45RO-negative cells were positively selected for CCR7, yielding a CD45RA+CCR7+ population from which TemRA cells were excluded. The sequenced sample consisted of naive CD8+ T cells sorted from blood. The cell subset or site label, as the study defines it: CD45RA+CCR7+. The receptors originated from a man younger than 35 in good health.

This sequence joins TRBV5-4 and TRBJ2-5; unclear D gene. V lost 4 bases, J lost 7 bases, and 20 bases lay in between. Germline CDR1 is SGHNT and CDR2 is YYREEE (reference sequence). The CDR3 has 15 amino acids. CDR3 nucleotides: TGTGCCAGCAGCGATCGGTTCGCCCCTGGACGGACCCAGTACTTC. Residues: CASSDRFAPGRTQYF.

The chain employs TRBV9 and TRBJ2-7; D is ambiguous. This CDR3 has 13 amino acids. Germline V lookup: CDR1 SGDLS, CDR2 YYNGEE. V shed 3 bases and J shed 4 bases, with 11 bases lying between them. Here the CDR3 reads CASSGERAYEQYF. Here the CDR3 DNA reads TGTGCCAGCAGCGGGGAAAGGGCTTACGAGCAGTACTTC.

To note about this clone: This same CDR3 is encoded by further DNA sequences in the sample. V usage is TRBV5-4 and J usage is TRBJ2-7; D gene unclear. Per germline, CDR1 SGHNT and CDR2 YYREEE (reference sequence). V was shortened by 0 bases and J by 3 bases, with 7 bases between the two germline ends. CDR3 length equals 13 residues. The CDR3 sequence: CASSLGGNYEQYF. The CDR3 DNA is TGTGCCAGCAGCTTGGGCGGTAACTACGAGCAGTACTTC.

V and J are TRBV13 and TRBJ2-7; perhaps D is TRBD1 or TRBD2 (5 bases each). V was clipped by 3 bases and J by 0 bases, with 9 bases between them. The CDR3 sequence is 14 residues long. Germline CDR1 and CDR2: PRHDT and FYEKMQ (reference sequence). The CDR3 bases are TGTGCCAGCAGCTTGGGGGTCCCCTCCTACGAGCAGTACTTC. Its translation: CASSLGVPSYEQYF. Together with reference TRBV13 and TRBJ2-7, the CDR3 gives the full variable domain: AAGVIQSPRHLIKEKRETATLKCYPIPRHDTVYWYQQGPGQDPQFLISFYEKMQSDKGSIPDRFSAQQFSDYHSELNMSSLELGDSALYFCASSLGVPSYEQYFGPGTRLTVT.

The chain combines TRBV5-4 with TRBJ1-2; 8 bases match TRBD1. This CDR3 comprises 13 residues. The trim removed 0 bases at V and 8 bases at J, leaving 3 bases unmatched. Germline V gene lookup returns CDR1 SGHNT and CDR2 YYREEE (reference sequence). The CDR3 DNA is TGTGCCAGCAGCTTGGCAGGGGGCGTCGGCTACACCTTC. It translates to CASSLAGGVGYTF.

The V call is TRBV28, the J call TRBJ2-2; the match to TRBD1 covers 9 bases. The germline V gene has CDR1 MDHEN and CDR2 SYDVKM. The J segment lost 2 bases and the V segment lost 0 bases, leaving 4 bases of the junction unmatched. The CDR3 sequence is 17 residues long. CDR3 region: CASSLWGTGTNTGELFF. The CDR3 DNA reads TGTGCCAGCAGTTTATGGGGGACAGGGACTAACACCGGGGAGCTGTTTTTT.

The chain couples TRBV9 to TRBJ1-4, with 9 bases identical to TRBD1. The CDR3 is 14 amino acids. Germline V lookup: CDR1 SGDLS, CDR2 YYNGEE. Trimming at V came to 4 bases and at J to 6 bases, leaving 4 bases not matched to a gene. The CDR3, as DNA: TGTGCCAGCAGCCTGACAGGGGGATATGAAAAACTGTTTTTT. This gives the protein CASSLTGGYEKLFF.